This T cell receptor beta chain was recovered during a study of T-cell reconstitution after alpha-beta-depleted transplantation in children. Study findings and constraints: When one year had passed after transplant, most T-cell counts and diversity came from newly produced T cells. Several patients had high TCRbeta diversity at day 60; it came from surviving recipient T cells and thymic progenitors.

This clonotype was observed at least ten times. Antigen unknown. TCRbeta library preparation incorporated unique molecular identifiers. MiXCR, run by TCRdb on the PCR reads, gives a single entry per CDR3 protein. Of around 700,000 distinct CDR3 sequences in the sample, roughly 14% were seen once. CDR3 length equals 18 residues. The V and J ends lost 2 bases and 4 bases respectively, with 21 bases between them. Germline lookup yields CDR1 SGHRS and CDR2 YFSETQ. The rearrangement joins TRBV5-1 to TRBJ2-2; D may match TRBD1 or TRBD2 (5 bases each). The sequences come from PBMCs, collected before TCRalphabeta/CD19-depleted stem cell transplant. This TCR derives from a girl under 10 years old with congenital amegakaryocytic thrombocytopenia, due to receive a stem cell transplant. The CDR3 nucleotides are TGCGCCAGCAGCTTTACCGGGACGACACTCGTTGGCACCGGGGAGCTGTTTTTT. The encoded protein is CASSFTGTTLVGTGELFF.